The sequence of this T cell receptor (beta chain) was determined in a study of lymphopenia after photon versus proton radiotherapy. Method: immunoSEQ multiplex PCR; TCRdb's copy keeps in-frame clones and lacks some. The repertoire has about 4,900 clones, 70% to 90% of them found once; the top ten carry more than 20%. This clone was counted only a few times. Antigen unknown. The germline V gene encodes CDR1 SGHRS and CDR2 YFSETQ. This CDR3 comprises 15 residues. The V and J ends lost 1 base and 0 bases respectively, with 9 bases between them. Study-wide results and caveats: Post-nadir diversity loss with photons came from oligoclonal expansion, particularly CD8+ Temra cells. Only patients who died were analyzed for survival; proton advantage is unproven.

The gene calls are TRBV5-1 and TRBJ2-3; D ambiguous. The sample in question was peripheral blood, obtained from a patient treated with photon-based radiotherapy. This receptor was identified in an elderly man with cholangiocarcinoma. CDR3: CASSLTQPSTDTQYF. CDR3 DNA sequence: TGCGCCAGCAGCTTGACACAACCTAGCACAGATACGCAGTATTTT.